Following are 6 T cell receptor beta chains from one sample sequenced in a study of blood T cell repertoires in COVID-19. Profiled with immunoSEQ multiplex PCR; TCRdb holds only in-frame clones, not every one. The sample has about 310,000 clones; roughly 84% are singletons. Sequencing was done on a sample of peripheral blood. These TCRs come from a man aged 50-60 years with active or convalescent COVID-19.

This clone was counted once. The chain couples TRBV2 to TRBJ2-1; 8 bases fit TRBD1. The V and J ends lost 6 bases and 3 bases, in that order; junction bases with no gene match: 4. The CDR3 is 14 residues long. Germline V gene lookup returns CDR1 SNHLY and CDR2 FYNNEI. CDR3 region: CASSGQGGYNEQFF. The CDR3 DNA reads TGTGCCAGCAGCGGACAGGGTGGCTACAATGAGCAGTTCTTC.

As to this clone: Other DNA sequences in the same sample also yield this CDR3. The chain employs TRBV30 and TRBJ1-2, with TRBD1 matching 7 bases. Germline CDR1 reads GTSNPN; CDR2 reads SVGIG (reference sequence). The ends lost 3 bases at V and 5 bases at J; junction bases unmatched: 6. The CDR3 is made up of 13 amino acids. The CDR3, as DNA: TGTGCCTGGAGCCGGGACAGACCTTATGGCTACACCTTC. This sequence encodes CAWSRDRPYGYTF.

This sequence joins TRBV30 and TRBJ2-6; tentatively, D is TRBD2 (5 bases). The CDR3 is 15 amino acids. The ends were cut back, 0 bases at V and 4 bases at J, with 10 bases in the middle. Germline values: CDR1 GTSNPN, CDR2 SVGIG (reference sequence). The CDR3 is CAWSVSGRGANVLTF. The CDR3 DNA reads as TGTGCCTGGAGTGTATCGGGAAGGGGGGCCAACGTCCTGACTTTC.

The chain employs TRBV19 and TRBJ2-7; TRBD1 matches 10 bases. Trimming removed 5 bases from V and 2 bases from J; junction bases left unmatched: 3. From germline, CDR1 is LNHDA and CDR2 SQIVND (reference sequence). The CDR3 runs 14 residues. The CDR3 DNA reads as TGTGCCAGTAGTCCTGGACAGGGGGCCTACGAGCAGTACTTC. Amino acid sequence: CASSPGQGAYEQYF.

J is TRBJ2-1 and V is TRBV7-6; 7 bases line up with TRBD1. Per the germline V gene, CDR1 is SGHVS and CDR2 is FNYEAQ. Unmatched junction bases numbered 14, after V lost 5 bases and J lost 4 bases. The CDR3 extends over 17 amino acids. CDR3 protein: CASSPESGTASYNEQFF. The CDR3 nucleotides read TGTGCCAGCAGCCCCGAGTCAGGGACAGCCTCTTACAATGAGCAGTTCTTC.

The chain is built from TRBV11-2 and TRBJ2-3; TRBD2 matches at 9 bases. The trim removed 7 bases at V and 4 bases at J, leaving 9 bases unmatched. Germline V lookup: CDR1 SGHAT, CDR2 FQNNGV. The CDR3 totals 15 residues. The CDR3 loop reads CASTVIAGVSDTQYF. For the CDR3, the DNA is TGTGCCAGCACCGTCATAGCGGGAGTCTCAGATACGCAGTATTTT.